The sequence of this TCR beta chain was determined in a study of CD8 T cells in ankylosing spondylitis. TCRdb reprocessed the 5' RACE reads with MiXCR, giving one entry per CDR3 protein. The sample holds approximately 150,000 distinct CDR3 sequences, approximately 48% seen once. There are 20 residues in the CDR3. With 4 bases clipped from V and 0 bases from J, the junction kept 21 bases outside the gene matches. Germline V gene sequence: CDR1 SGHRS, CDR2 YFSETQ. The rearrangement joins TRBV5-1 to TRBJ1-2, with 7 bases that match TRBD1. The sequence was obtained from a male donor with ankylosing spondylitis. The sample was synovial fluid, either unsorted or a sorted T cell fraction (not recorded which). The CDR3 DNA reads TGCGCCAGCAGCGATTCTCTGGGTGTAAAGTCTACAGGGGCTAACTATGGCTACACCTTC. Its protein product is CASSDSLGVKSTGANYGYTF.